The table lists the clone carrying this T cell receptor beta chain with many counts. The antigen is undetermined. The germline V gene has CDR1 SGHRS and CDR2 YFSETQ. V shed 5 bases and J 4 bases; nucleotides not matched to a gene: 3. The CDR3 contains 15 residues. This specimen comes from a study of metastatic and nonmetastatic thyroid tumors. Turning to the study itself: Samples came from malignant and benign thyroid patients, and repertoires were compared across blood and tumor or nodule tissue.

Per the authors' pipeline: Variation in CDR3 across clinicopathological groups served as the basis for constructing a distant-metastasis classifier in papillary thyroid cancer. TCRdb re-analyzed the PCR reads through MiXCR. For this entry, the V and J calls and clone size follow TCRdb and not the study's own pipeline. The sample includes fewer than 35,000 clones, 11% seen only once; the top ten take around 16%. Findings and limits, study-wide: Reported TCR beta diversity, measured in blood and tumor, was significantly higher for malignant thyroid tumors than for benign nodules.

Not a single patient had been given any form of treatment at any point before undergoing thyroid surgery. V usage is TRBV5-1 and J usage is TRBJ2-3; 14 positions agree with TRBD2. The sequence was collected from a female donor with papillary thyroid cancer or a benign thyroid nodule (not recorded which). Some clones in this sample may be carry-over from other donors' samples. The sequencing sample was made of blood. CDR3 protein: CASSGTSGRSDTQYF. The CDR3 nucleotides read TGCGCCAGCAGTGGGACTAGCGGGAGATCAGATACGCAGTATTTT.